This T cell receptor beta chain was identified in a study of control samples from healthy donors and cancer patients (TCRdb year 2020). According to the germline V gene (reference sequence), CDR1 reads SGHNT and CDR2 reads YYREEE. Here V drops 0 bases and J drops 8 bases, and the junction holds 11 bases not matched to any gene. Inclusive of the bounding cysteine and phenylalanine, the CDR3 is 16 residues long. The CDR3 DNA has 48 bases and is translated from base 1. This clone was seen only once. Its target antigen remains unknown. Base qualities are not at hand, and no much larger clone is one base apart. The sample contains more than one DNA sequence encoding this CDR3. The method behind the library was the immunoSEQ multiplex PCR assay. Sourced from immuneACCESS, this table was stored by TCRdb with only in-frame sequences that have V and J called. A share of the clones is absent; for the studies checked, an unresolved V gene accounts for under half, and the remainder has no known explanation. A total of more than 150,000 clones appear in this sample, about 93% of them only once. About 1.6% of the sample comes from the top ten.

The material sequenced was blood. This sequence was found in a man aged 18 to 30 in good health. The sequence joins TRBV5-4 to TRBJ1-2, and 9 bases in between align with TRBD1. The bases are TGTGCCAGCAGCTTGGGGCAGACAGGGGGAACGGGGGGCTACACCTTC. Its coded protein is CASSLGQTGGTGGYTF.